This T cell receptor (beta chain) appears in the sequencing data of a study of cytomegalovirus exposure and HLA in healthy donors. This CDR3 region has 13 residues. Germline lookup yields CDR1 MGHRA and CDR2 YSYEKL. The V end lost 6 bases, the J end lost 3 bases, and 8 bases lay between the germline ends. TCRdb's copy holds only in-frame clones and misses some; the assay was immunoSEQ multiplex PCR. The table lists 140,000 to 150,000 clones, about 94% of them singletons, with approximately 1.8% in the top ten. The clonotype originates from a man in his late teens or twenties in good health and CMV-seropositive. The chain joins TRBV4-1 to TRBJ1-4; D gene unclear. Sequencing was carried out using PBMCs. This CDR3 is CASSLSANEKLFF. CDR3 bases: TGCGCCAGCAGTCTTAGTGCTAATGAAAAACTGTTTTTT.